These 30 T cell receptor beta chains were sequenced from one sample in a study of blood T cell repertoires in COVID-19. Using immunoSEQ multiplex PCR, the repertoire was profiled, and TCRdb retains in-frame clones only, with some absent. The data show about 150,000 clones, about 85% seen once. The material sequenced was peripheral blood. The source is an older woman with active or convalescent COVID-19.

J is TRBJ2-1 and V is TRBV10-2, with 9 nucleotides matching TRBD2. The CDR3 contains 14 residues. V lost 6 bases and J lost 4; bases outside the gene matches: 4. Per germline, CDR1 WSHSY and CDR2 SAAADI. The CDR3 sequence: CASSGSGGYNEQFF. The CDR3 nucleotides read TGCGCCAGCAGCGGTAGCGGGGGTTACAATGAGCAGTTCTTC.

The V call is TRBV6-5, the J call TRBJ1-4; D is undetermined. The CDR3 length is 12 residues. Trimming shortened V by 4 bases and J by 7 bases, and 7 bases separated the two germline ends. The germline V gene encodes CDR1 MNHEY and CDR2 SVGAGI. CDR3 sequence (DNA): TGTGCCAGCAGTTCGTCCGGTGAAAAACTGTTTTTT. Translating it yields CASSSSGEKLFF.

J is TRBJ2-5 and V is TRBV3-1 (or the pseudogene TRBV3-2); tentative D call: TRBD1 (6 bases). Germline V lookup: CDR1 LGHDT, CDR2 YNNKEL (reference sequence). Trimming took 4 bases from V and 2 from J, leaving 11 bases between them. The CDR3 has 14 residues. The CDR3 bases are TGTGCCAGCAGCCGTCTAGGACAGCAAGAGACCCAGTACTTC. This sequence encodes CASSRLGQQETQYF.

This chain joins TRBV18 and TRBJ1-2, with TRBD1 matching over 7 bases. Per germline, CDR1 KGHSH and CDR2 LQKENI. This CDR3 spans 17 amino acids. V trimming: 6 bases; J trimming: 3 bases; junction bases outside the gene matches: 16. In nucleotides, the CDR3 is TGTGCCAGCTCCCCCCCAATTGGACAGGCCCGCGACTATGGCTACACCTTC. Amino acid sequence: CASSPPIGQARDYGYTF.

This clone was seen just once. The V and J genes are TRBV10-3 and TRBJ2-1; 8 bases are shared with TRBD2. The CDR3 sequence is 16 residues long. Germline CDR1 is ENHRY and CDR2 is SYGVKD. V lost 2 bases to trimming and J lost 0 bases; unmatched junction nucleotides: 3. The CDR3: CAISEPGTSSYNEQFF. CDR3 sequence (DNA): TGTGCCATCAGTGAGCCCGGGACTAGCTCCTACAATGAGCAGTTCTTC.

The rearrangement uses TRBV13 and TRBJ1-2; D remains ambiguous. CDR3 length: 17 amino acids. Germline loops: CDR1 PRHDT, CDR2 FYEKMQ (reference sequence). V shed 1 base and J shed 1 base, with 16 bases lying between them. The CDR3 reads CASSLVTAGSLNYGYTF. CDR3 bases: TGTGCCAGCAGCTTAGTCACCGCGGGGAGTCTTAACTATGGCTACACCTTC.

The chain carries TRBV9 and TRBJ2-1, with a possible D match to TRBD2 (5 bases). Germline V gives CDR1 SGDLS, CDR2 YYNGEE. V lost 4 bases and J 4 bases, leaving 15 bases between the germline ends. This CDR3 is 15 amino acids long. The CDR3 sequence: CASSTVGGGYNEQFF. Here the CDR3 DNA reads TGTGCCAGCAGCACAGTGGGTGGCGGGTACAATGAGCAGTTCTTC.

The chain joins TRBV27 to TRBJ2-2, with D possibly being TRBD1 (5 bases). V gave up 5 bases and J gave up 8 bases, with 9 bases separating them. Germline lookup yields CDR1 MNHEY and CDR2 SMNVEV (reference sequence). This CDR3 comprises 12 residues. CDR3 protein: CASSPDIGELFF. CDR3 DNA sequence: TGTGCCAGCAGTCCGGACATTGGGGAGCTGTTTTTT.

This clone was seen a handful of times. The chain joins TRBV27 to TRBJ1-5; D is perhaps TRBD1 (6 bases). The length of the CDR3 is 17 residues. Between the trimmed V and J ends, which lost 5 bases and 0 bases, there was a span of 17 bases. Germline values: CDR1 MNHEY, CDR2 SMNVEV (reference sequence). The chain's CDR3 is CASSPKQGIYSNQPQHF. In DNA form, the CDR3 reads TGTGCCAGCAGTCCGAAACAGGGAATCTATAGCAATCAGCCCCAGCATTTT.

This clone has just a few counts. V usage is TRBV6-1 and J usage is TRBJ2-7, with a weak D call TRBD1 (6 bases). There are 15 residues in the CDR3. Germline loops: CDR1 MNHNS, CDR2 SASEGT. V gave up 1 base and J gave up 1 base, with 11 bases separating them. The CDR3 loop is CASSEGQGSSYEQYF. Written as DNA, the CDR3 is TGTGCCAGCAGTGAAGGTCAGGGGTCGTCCTACGAGCAGTACTTC.

This clone was counted once. The chain uses TRBV5-6 and TRBJ1-6, with D possibly matching TRBD1 (5 bases). Germline lookup yields CDR1 SGHDT and CDR2 YYEEEE. The CDR3 is made up of 16 amino acids. Trimming cost V 5 bases and J 5 bases, with 17 bases left between them. The DNA for the CDR3 is TGTGCCAGCAGGTCTGAACTCGACAGCCATAATTCACCCCTCCACTTT. Its translation: CASRSELDSHNSPLHF.

The CDR3 loop reads CASTTQRGGAVDTQYF. CDR3 nucleotide sequence: TGTGCCAGCACCACCCAGCGGGGGGGGGCCGTAGATACGCAGTATTTT. J is TRBJ2-3 and V is TRBV7-4, with 10 bases aligning to TRBD2. The germline CDR1 and CDR2 sequences are SGHVT and SQSDAQ. This CDR3 is 16 amino acids long. Losses at the gene ends were 7 bases for V and 5 bases for J; bases not matched to a gene: 12.

The V gene is TRBV7-9, the J gene TRBJ2-7; D is unresolved. In germline, CDR1 is SEHNR, CDR2 FQNEAQ (reference sequence). This CDR3 has 12 residues. V lost 1 base and J lost 8, with 9 bases in between. CDR3 sequence reads: CASSLGLYQQYF. The CDR3 coding sequence is TGTGCCAGCAGCTTAGGTCTGTATCAGCAGTACTTC.

CDR3 DNA sequence: TGTGCCAGCAGCTTAGAATCAACTAACTATGGCTACACCTTC. Its protein is CASSLESTNYGYTF. The V and J genes are TRBV7-2 and TRBJ1-2; D is undetermined. This CDR3 has 14 amino acids. V was trimmed by 1 base and J by 0 bases, leaving 6 bases between them. Germline V gene lookup returns CDR1 SGHTA and CDR2 FQGNSA.

A note on this clone: The same CDR3 arises from other DNA sequences in this sample as well. The rearrangement links TRBV2 to TRBJ1-5, with 7 bases aligning to TRBD1. The CDR3 spans 14 residues. In germline, CDR1 is SNHLY, CDR2 FYNNEI. V gave up 2 bases and J gave up 4 bases; unmatched junction bases: 2. This chain's CDR3 is CASSEQGGNQPQHF. CDR3 nucleotides: TGTGCCAGCAGTGAACAGGGGGGAAATCAGCCCCAGCATTTT.

The V and J genes are TRBV11-2 and TRBJ1-1; D is undetermined. Germline V gene lookup returns CDR1 SGHAT and CDR2 FQNNGV. V lost 1 base and J lost 4, with 10 bases in between. This CDR3 has 14 amino acids. The CDR3: CASSLVGVGTEAFF. The CDR3 DNA is TGTGCCAGCAGCTTAGTCGGGGTGGGCACTGAAGCTTTCTTT.

The gene calls are TRBV2 and TRBJ1-1; D is uncertain. In germline, CDR1 is SNHLY, CDR2 FYNNEI. The V end lost 4 bases, the J end lost 4 bases, and 13 bases lay between the germline ends. The CDR3 is 14 residues long. CDR3 region: CASSGAYLGTEAFF. The CDR3 DNA sequence: TGTGCCAGCAGTGGGGCCTACTTGGGCACTGAAGCTTTCTTT. The full variable domain, its missing parts supplied by reference TRBV2 and TRBJ1-1, is EPEVTQTPSHQVTQMGQEVILRCVPISNHLYFYWYRQILGQKVEFLVSFYNNEISEKSEIFDDQFSVERPDGSNFTLKIRSTKLEDSAMYFCASSGAYLGTEAFFGQGTRLTVV.

The chain joins TRBV9 to TRBJ2-3; D ambiguous. The CDR3 runs to 12 residues. Germline lookup yields CDR1 SGDLS and CDR2 YYNGEE. V shed 5 bases and J shed 4 bases, with 8 bases lying between them. The CDR3 is CASSTDPDTQYF. CDR3 nucleotide sequence: TGTGCCAGCAGTACTGATCCAGATACGCAGTATTTT.

This chain connects TRBV6-5 to TRBJ2-7; D call uncertain. CDR1 is MNHEY and CDR2 is SVGAGI in the germline V gene. This CDR3 has 13 amino acids. Trimming pared 4 bases from V and 4 bases from J, leaving 11 bases between. The CDR3 here is CASSFNGRYEQYF. CDR3 nucleotides: TGTGCCAGCAGTTTTAACGGTAGATACGAGCAGTACTTC.

This clone was found once. The chain employs TRBV2 and TRBJ1-3; no definite D call. CDR1 is SNHLY, CDR2 FYNNEI, per germline. The CDR3 has 13 residues. The V end lost 8 bases, the J end lost 0 bases, and 8 bases lay between the germline ends. CDR3 DNA: TGTGCCAGCGAGGGAAACTCTGGAAACACCATATATTTT. Amino acid sequence: CASEGNSGNTIYF. Filled out from reference TRBV2 and TRBJ1-3, the complete variable domain reads EPEVTQTPSHQVTQMGQEVILRCVPISNHLYFYWYRQILGQKVEFLVSFYNNEISEKSEIFDDQFSVERPDGSNFTLKIRSTKLEDSAMYFCASEGNSGNTIYFGEGSWLTVV.

The rearrangement uses TRBV10-1 and TRBJ1-3; maybe TRBD1 (6 bases). Germline values: CDR1 WNHNN, CDR2 SYGVQD (reference sequence). The CDR3 spans 15 residues. The ends were cut back, 5 bases at V and 4 bases at J, with 15 bases in the middle. The CDR3 here is CASSSDRWGGNTIYF. CDR3 DNA sequence: TGCGCCAGCAGTAGTGACAGGTGGGGAGGAAACACCATATATTTT.

This rearrangement joins TRBV6-5 to TRBJ1-4, with 7 bases matching TRBD1. This CDR3 contains 15 residues. CDR1 is MNHEY, CDR2 SVGAGI, per germline. The ends lost 2 bases at V and 5 bases at J; junction bases unmatched: 5. The CDR3 spells CASSYGDSRNEKLFF. The CDR3, as DNA: TGTGCCAGCAGTTACGGGGACAGCCGGAATGAAAAACTGTTTTTT.

The gene calls are TRBV6-4 and TRBJ2-3; D possibly corresponds to TRBD2 (5 bases). CDR3 length equals 14 residues. CDR1 is MRHNA, CDR2 SNTAGT, per germline. Trimming removed 4 bases at V and 0 bases at J, with 8 bases between. The CDR3 DNA reads TGTGCCAGCAGTGGGAGCGGTAGCACAGATACGCAGTATTTT. It encodes CASSGSGSTDTQYF.

This chain joins TRBV9 and TRBJ1-4, with TRBD1 as a possible D gene (6 bases). The CDR3 has 14 residues. Germline values: CDR1 SGDLS, CDR2 YYNGEE. V lost 4 bases and J 4 bases, leaving 11 bases between the germline ends. The CDR3 is CASSIGTLNEKLFF. The DNA for the CDR3 is TGTGCCAGCAGCATCGGGACACTTAATGAAAAACTGTTTTTT.

The CDR3 reads CASSYDSGQPQHF. The CDR3 nucleotides are TGTGCCAGCAGTTACGATTCGGGTCAGCCCCAGCATTTT. The chain couples TRBV6-5 to TRBJ1-5, with D unresolved. Germline CDR1 reads MNHEY; CDR2 reads SVGAGI. The CDR3 is made up of 13 amino acids. V lost 2 bases and J lost 6, with 8 bases in between.

The chain combines TRBV11-2 with TRBJ2-7; TRBD1 agrees at 8 bases. The CDR3 loop spans 15 amino acids. V was pared by 11 bases and J by 0 bases, with 12 bases of the junction left unmatched. Germline assignment: CDR1 SGHAT and CDR2 FQNNGV. This CDR3 is CASCSLTGASYEQYF. The CDR3 DNA reads as TGTGCCTCCTGCTCCCTGACAGGGGCCTCCTACGAGCAGTACTTC.

CDR3 protein: CASSQVYQGAREQYF. CDR3 bases: TGCGCCAGCAGCCAAGTGTACCAGGGGGCTCGGGAGCAGTACTTC. V is TRBV4-3 and J is TRBJ2-7; 8 bases align to TRBD1. The germline CDR1 and CDR2 sequences are LGHNA and YSLEER. V shed 1 base and J 7 bases; nucleotides not matched to a gene: 9. This CDR3 spans 15 amino acids.

This chain joins TRBV19 and TRBJ2-1, with 9 bases fitting TRBD2. There are 13 residues in the CDR3. Germline CDR1 reads LNHDA; CDR2 reads SQIVND (reference sequence). The junction had 3 bases not matched to a gene; V was cut back by 6 bases and J by 6 bases. As DNA, the CDR3 is TGTGCCAGTAGGAATAGCGGGGGCAATGAGCAGTTCTTC. This gives the protein CASRNSGGNEQFF.

The genes are TRBV3-1 (or the pseudogene TRBV3-2) and TRBJ2-5, with D tentatively TRBD1 (6 bases). The V end lost 4 bases, the J end lost 3 bases, and 12 bases lay between the germline ends. CDR3 length: 14 amino acids. Germline CDR1 and CDR2: LGHDT and YNNKEL (reference sequence). The chain's CDR3 is CASSPTDRKETQYF. Here the CDR3 DNA reads TGTGCCAGCAGCCCAACGGACAGAAAAGAGACCCAGTACTTC.

The chain carries TRBV10-3 and TRBJ2-1; TRBD2 matches at 13 bases. J was trimmed by 10 bases and V by 10 bases; bases with no gene match: 10. The CDR3 extends over 14 amino acids. The germline V gene encodes CDR1 ENHRY and CDR2 SYGVKD. The CDR3 here is CATRMTSGGTEQFF. The DNA for the CDR3 is TGTGCCACCAGAATGACTAGCGGGGGGACGGAGCAGTTCTTC.